Presented here are 18 T cell receptor beta chains from one specimen sequenced in a study of regulatory T cells in long-lasting Graves disease. Building of the TCR beta libraries involved iRepertoire HTBI primers and Arm-PCR of CDR3 regions. Using its own MiXCR run on the multiplex PCR reads, TCRdb lists one record per CDR3 protein. The sample lists some 600,000 distinct CDR3 sequences, 16% occurring once. The time point: newly diagnosed GD, antithyroid drugs for less than 3 months. After RNA was extracted from PBMCs, the TCR library was made from it. These same records also appear under a second study, on T cells in Graves' hyperthyroidism and ophthalmopathy.

This sample comprised peripheral blood mononuclear cells (PBMCs), obtained at new diagnosis, from a patient treated with antithyroid drugs. Every receptor here comes from a man in his late teens or twenties with Graves disease.

This clonotype was observed at least ten times. The chain recombines TRBV27 with TRBJ2-7; TRBD1 is a possible D gene (6 bases). V lost 8 bases and J lost 2, with 22 bases in between. Germline V gene lookup returns CDR1 MNHEY and CDR2 SMNVEV (reference sequence). CDR3 length equals 16 residues. The CDR3, as DNA: TGTGCCAGCCTAAAATCCCTCCAACAGGGTACCTACGAGCAGTACTTC. Translation: CASLKSLQQGTYEQYF.

This sequence joins TRBV19 and TRBJ1-1, with D hard to call. CDR3 size: 14 residues. CDR1 is LNHDA and CDR2 is SQIVND in the germline V gene (reference sequence). Trimming stripped 5 bases from V and 4 bases from J, with 14 bases between. CDR3 DNA: TGTGCCAGTAGTCCTGGGGTTTCCGTCACTGAAGCTTTCTTT. Translation gives CASSPGVSVTEAFF.

This clonotype occurred many times. The chain employs TRBV6-2 or TRBV6-3 and TRBJ2-1; 9 bases are a match to TRBD2. Per germline, CDR1 MNHEY and CDR2 SVGEGT. With V trimmed by 4 bases and J by 4 bases, 5 bases remained unmatched. The CDR3 runs to 15 residues. CDR3 residues: CASSFRAGGYNEQFF. Here the CDR3 DNA reads TGTGCCAGCAGTTTCCGAGCGGGGGGATACAATGAGCAGTTCTTC.

The gene calls are TRBV5-1 and TRBJ2-5, with 10 nucleotides matching TRBD2. The trim removed 6 bases at V and 2 bases at J, leaving 13 bases unmatched. The CDR3 spans 17 residues. The V gene's germline CDR1 is SGHRS and CDR2 YFSETQ. The DNA for the CDR3 is TGCGCCAGCATGATGGGACCCGGACTAGCGGATCAAGAGACCCAGTACTTC. It codes for CASMMGPGLADQETQYF.

The table lists this clonotype with many counts. The chain recombines TRBV6-1 with TRBJ1-4; D uncertain. V shed 5 bases and J shed 0 bases, with 7 bases lying between them. Germline V gene lookup returns CDR1 MNHNS and CDR2 SASEGT. The CDR3 extends over 14 amino acids. The CDR3 sequence: CASSRSATNEKLFF. The DNA of the CDR3 is TGTGCCAGCAGTAGATCTGCAACTAATGAAAAACTGTTTTTT.

This clonotype was seen repeatedly, ten times or more. The J gene is TRBJ2-5, the V gene TRBV10-2; D ambiguous. Germline V gene sequence: CDR1 WSHSY, CDR2 SAAADI. Trimming took off 0 bases at V and 2 bases at J, with 10 bases between the two ends. This CDR3 has 15 amino acids. The CDR3 loop is CASSESLVTQETQYF. The CDR3 DNA reads as TGCGCCAGCAGTGAGTCCCTAGTCACTCAAGAGACCCAGTACTTC.

V and J are TRBV7-9 and TRBJ2-7; 11 bases are a match to TRBD1. The junction had 7 bases not matched to a gene; V was cut back by 6 bases and J by 3 bases. Germline lookup yields CDR1 SEHNR and CDR2 FQNEAQ (reference sequence). The CDR3 runs to 15 residues. DNA for the CDR3: TGTGCCAGCAGTAGAGGGACAGGGGGGATCTACGAGCAGTACTTC. Its protein is CASSRGTGGIYEQYF.

This clonotype was seen only a few times. Just one base apart from a much larger clone, this may be a read error. This chain uses TRBV28 with TRBJ1-1; D is possibly TRBD1 (5 bases). CDR3 length: 16 residues. Deletions cut 4 bases from V and 1 base from J, with 16 bases between. The V gene's germline CDR1 is MDHEN and CDR2 SYDVKM. CDR3 loop: CASSSPRGRENTEAFF. The CDR3 nucleotides read TGTGCCAGCAGTTCCCCCCGGGGGAGGGAGAACACTGAAGCTTTCTTT.

The rearrangement uses TRBV10-1 and TRBJ2-7, with D tentatively TRBD1 or TRBD2 (5 bases each). Per germline, CDR1 WNHNN and CDR2 SYGVQD (reference sequence). Between the trimmed V and J ends, which lost 4 bases and 3 bases, there was a span of 13 bases. This CDR3 comprises 14 residues. The CDR3 reads CASSGLLGGYEQYF. DNA for the CDR3: TGCGCCAGCAGTGGGCTGCTTGGGGGCTACGAGCAGTACTTC.

This clonotype was detected a few times. The chain has TRBV30 and TRBJ2-7; D call uncertain. Trimming cost V 4 bases and J 6 bases, with 10 bases left between them. The CDR3 length is 11 residues. Germline V gene lookup returns CDR1 GTSNPN and CDR2 SVGIG (reference sequence). Here the CDR3 reads CAWKYRGEQYF. For the CDR3, the DNA is TGTGCCTGGAAATATCGTGGCGAGCAGTACTTC. Full variable domain (outside the CDR3, taken from reference TRBV30 and TRBJ2-7): SQTIHQWPATLVQPVGSPLSLECTVEGTSNPNLYWYRQAAGRGLQLLFYSVGIGQISSEVPQNLSASRPQDRQFILSSKKLLLSDSGFYLCAWKYRGEQYFGPGTRLTVT.

The chain joins TRBV9 to TRBJ2-2; TRBD1 might be the D (7 bases). The ends were cut back, 4 bases at V and 1 base at J, with 14 bases in the middle. The CDR3 length is 16 residues. Germline V gene lookup returns CDR1 SGDLS and CDR2 YYNGEE. CDR3 protein: CASSPGGTVNTGELFF. CDR3 bases: TGTGCCAGCAGCCCAGGGGGGACTGTGAACACCGGGGAGCTGTTTTTT.

This clonotype has at least ten counts. The V and J genes are TRBV12-3 or TRBV12-4 and TRBJ2-3; TRBD2 matches at 7 bases. J was trimmed by 1 base and V by 11 bases; bases with no gene match: 3. CDR3 length equals 12 residues. The CDR3 nucleotides are TGTGCCGTCCGGGGGGGCACAGATACGCAGTATTTT. This encodes CAVRGGTDTQYF.

This chain connects TRBV2 to TRBJ1-4; 8 bases agree with TRBD1. Germline-derived CDR1 and CDR2 are SNHLY and FYNNEI. CDR3 size: 13 residues. V lost 8 bases to trimming and J lost 4 bases; unmatched junction nucleotides: 3. In DNA form, the CDR3 reads TGTGCCAGCGGGACAGGATTTAATGAAAAACTGTTTTTT. Protein sequence: CASGTGFNEKLFF.

The rearrangement joins TRBV6-1 to TRBJ1-4; D call uncertain. The CDR3 spans 14 residues. Trimming cost V 6 bases and J 5 bases, with 13 bases left between them. Per germline, CDR1 MNHNS and CDR2 SASEGT. The CDR3 DNA reads TGTGCCAGCAGAAGAAAAGAAAAGAATGAAAAACTGTTTTTT. Residues: CASRRKEKNEKLFF.

This clonotype was detected ten times or more. The chain joins TRBV27 to TRBJ1-5; D gene uncertain. Germline V gene sequence: CDR1 MNHEY, CDR2 SMNVEV (reference sequence). CDR3 length: 16 residues. V lost 5 bases, J lost 5 bases, and 19 bases lay in between. The CDR3 DNA follows: TGTGCCAGCAGTGTAGAGGGCCCCGAGAGCGATCAGCCCCAGCATTTT. Its protein product is CASSVEGPESDQPQHF.

This chain joins TRBV6-2 or TRBV6-3 and TRBJ2-5, with 7 bases matching TRBD1. This CDR3 has 13 amino acids. Germline V CDR1 and CDR2: MNHEY, SVGEGT. With V trimmed by 3 bases and J by 5 bases, 3 bases remained unmatched. The CDR3 DNA follows: TGTGCCAGCAGTTATAGGGGGCTGGAGACCCAGTACTTC. This gives the protein CASSYRGLETQYF.

This clonotype occurred a few times. Sequence at one end of the junction differs from germline and may be a read error. CDR3 loop: CASSEGATGSYEQYF. In DNA, the CDR3 is TGTGCCAGCAGCGAAGGCGCGACAGGCTCCTACGAGCAGTACTTC. J is TRBJ2-7 and V is TRBV2; tentative D call: TRBD1 (6 bases). Germline V lookup: CDR1 SNHLY, CDR2 FYNNEI. This CDR3 is built from 15 residues.

The rearrangement uses TRBV12-3 or TRBV12-4 and TRBJ1-3, with 11 bases that match TRBD1. The CDR3 runs 18 residues. V trimming: 7 bases; J trimming: 9 bases; junction bases outside the gene matches: 20. The CDR3 is CASTHGQGAPPYGGTIYF. CDR3 nucleotide sequence: TGTGCCAGCACCCACGGACAGGGGGCCCCTCCCTACGGCGGCACCATATATTTT.